The rows below give T cell receptor beta chains drawn from one sample of a study of STAT5B mutations in CD4+ large granular lymphocyte leukemia. Profiling relied on immunoSEQ multiplex PCR, and the TCRdb table lists in-frame clones only, not all of them. This table has 23,000 or so clones, about two thirds appearing once. The sequenced sample was CD4+ T cells from blood buffy coats. The source of these receptors is a human donor in good health. Both conserved end residues are part of each CDR3. The order of the fields is clone size, J gene, D gene, V gene, CDR3 DNA, CDR3 protein. A D gene is named only where the DNA matches it firmly. The size entry is marked missing in some rows and otherwise reads once, few, many or a size class.

size: once; J: TRBJ1-5; D: NA; V: TRBV28; DNA: TGTGCCAGCAGTTCAGGAAGGTGGGAATGGGGGGGTCAGCCCCAGCATTTT; CDR3: CASSSGRWEWGGQPQHF
size: NA; J: TRBJ2-5; D: NA; V: TRBV18; DNA: TGTGCCAGCTCACTTGGGGGTAACGGAGAGACCCAGTACTTC; CDR3: CASSLGGNGETQYF
size: NA; J: TRBJ2-1; D: TRBD1; V: TRBV7-2; DNA: TGTGCCAGCAGCCAGGACAGGGGCTCCTACAATGAGCAGTTCTTC; CDR3: CASSQDRGSYNEQFF
size: NA; J: TRBJ2-7; D: TRBD1; V: TRBV5-6; DNA: TGTGCCAGCAGCCGGAGAGTGACAGGGGGGTCCTACGAGCAGTACTTC; CDR3: CASSRRVTGGSYEQYF
size: NA; J: TRBJ1-1; D: TRBD1; V: TRBV10-3; DNA: TGTGCCATCAGTGGGACAGGTAGTCCGAACACTGAAGCTTTCTTT; CDR3: CAISGTGSPNTEAFF
size: NA; J: TRBJ2-3; D: NA; V: TRBV7-2; DNA: TGTGCCAGCAGCTTTGACAGGAGCACAGATACGCAGTATTTT; CDR3: CASSFDRSTDTQYF
size: NA; J: TRBJ2-7; D: TRBD2; V: TRBV5-6; DNA: TGTGCCAGTAGCACGCCTAGCGGGGGATGGGAGCAGTACTTC; CDR3: CASSTPSGGWEQYF
size: NA; J: TRBJ1-2; D: NA; V: TRBV7-8; DNA: TGTGCCAGCAGCTTAGACGGTTGGGGTAGCACCTTC; CDR3: CASSLDGWGSTF
size: once; J: TRBJ1-1; D: NA; V: TRBV18; DNA: TGTGCCAGCCTACAGGGTTGGGGGCTGAACACTGAAGCTTTCTTT; CDR3: CASLQGWGLNTEAFF
size: NA; J: TRBJ1-6; D: NA; V: TRBV14; DNA: TGTGCCAGCAGCCAAGACTTTACAGCTTCACCCCTCCACTTT; CDR3: CASSQDFTASPLHF
size: NA; J: TRBJ1-4; D: NA; V: TRBV7-9; DNA: TGTGCCAGCAGCTCACCCCCGGGACGGAGTAATGAAAAACTGTTTTTT; CDR3: CASSSPPGRSNEKLFF
size: NA; J: TRBJ2-3; D: NA; V: TRBV9; DNA: TGTGCCAGCAGCGTACAACACAGCACAGATACGCAGTATTTT; CDR3: CASSVQHSTDTQYF
size: NA; J: TRBJ1-5; D: NA; V: TRBV21-1; DNA: TGTGCCATGGCCGGGGGGATCCTCAGCAATCAGCCCCAGCATTTT; CDR3: CAMAGGILSNQPQHF
size: few; J: TRBJ1-1; D: NA; V: TRBV18; DNA: TGTGCCAGCTCACAGTGCAGCTTGTGTGAAGCTTTCTTT; CDR3: CASSQCSLCEAFF
size: NA; J: TRBJ2-1; D: TRBD1; V: TRBV6-5; DNA: TGTGCCAGCAGTCCCGGGACAGGGGTAAGGAATGAGCAGTTCTTC; CDR3: CASSPGTGVRNEQFF
size: NA; J: TRBJ1-1; D: NA; V: TRBV4-2; DNA: TGTGCCAGCAGCCAAGAGGGTGGTACTGAAGCTTTCTTT; CDR3: CASSQEGGTEAFF
size: once; J: TRBJ2-3; D: NA; V: TRBV2; DNA: TGTGCCAGCAGAAACCGATTAAGCACAGATACGCAGTATTTT; CDR3: CASRNRLSTDTQYF
size: NA; J: TRBJ2-6; D: NA; V: TRBV5-1; DNA: TGCGCCAGCAGCCCCCCGACCCTTTTGGGGGCCAACGTCCTGACTTTC; CDR3: CASSPPTLLGANVLTF
size: NA; J: TRBJ1-1; D: NA; V: TRBV11-1; DNA: TGTGCCAGCAGCTTAAGCGGGGGAACTGAAGCTTTCTTT; CDR3: CASSLSGGTEAFF
size: few; J: TRBJ2-1; D: TRBD1; V: TRBV5-4; DNA: TGTGCCAGCAGCTCGAATTTGGACAGGGGGAATGAGCAGTTCTTC; CDR3: CASSSNLDRGNEQFF
size: NA; J: TRBJ2-3; D: TRBD1; V: TRBV27; DNA: TGTGCCAGCAGTTTAAGGGTCACAGGGGGCACAGATACGCAGTATTTT; CDR3: CASSLRVTGGTDTQYF
size: NA; J: TRBJ2-7; D: TRBD1; V: TRBV18; DNA: TGTGCCAGCTCACCCGGACAGGGGACGCGACACGAGCAGTACTTC; CDR3: CASSPGQGTRHEQYF
size: NA; J: TRBJ1-2; D: NA; V: TRBV4-3; DNA: TGCGCCAGCAGCCAATCGAACACGGCAGGTTCGAGCTATGGCTACACCTTC; CDR3: CASSQSNTAGSSYGYTF
size: NA; J: TRBJ2-7; D: TRBD1; V: TRBV6-5; DNA: TGTGCCAGCAGGCGGGACAGGGGGCTTTACGAGCAGTACTTC; CDR3: CASRRDRGLYEQYF
size: NA; J: TRBJ2-5; D: NA; V: TRBV5-4; DNA: TGTGCCAGCAGCTTGTCAGGGCTAGAGACCCAGTACTTC; CDR3: CASSLSGLETQYF
size: few; J: TRBJ2-3; D: NA; V: TRBV7-8; DNA: TGTGCCAGCAGCTTAGAGGAGCAGATTGATACGCAGTATTTT; CDR3: CASSLEEQIDTQYF
size: NA; J: TRBJ2-7; D: NA; V: TRBV28; DNA: TGTGCCAGCAGTCTTACCCCACTACAGGGCGAGCAGTACTTC; CDR3: CASSLTPLQGEQYF
size: few; J: TRBJ1-6; D: NA; V: TRBV19; DNA: TGTGCCAGTAGCCACACAGGGAATTCACCCCTCCACTTT; CDR3: CASSHTGNSPLHF
size: NA; J: TRBJ2-7; D: NA; V: TRBV12-5; DNA: TGTGCTAGTGGTCCTGCGGGACATCCTTACGAGCAGTACTTC; CDR3: CASGPAGHPYEQYF
size: NA; J: TRBJ1-5; D: TRBD1; V: TRBV19; DNA: TGTGCCAGTAGTATAGGAGGGGGGACAGGGTCCCAGCCCCAGCATTTT; CDR3: CASSIGGGTGSQPQHF
size: NA; J: TRBJ1-1; D: NA; V: TRBV5-6; DNA: TGTGCCAGCAGCTCAAGCCGGTGGGGGACCAACACTGAAGCTTTCTTT; CDR3: CASSSSRWGTNTEAFF
size: NA; J: TRBJ2-3; D: TRBD1; V: TRBV29-1; DNA: TGCAGCGTTGTGGACAGGACATCCACAGATACGCAGTATTTT; CDR3: CSVVDRTSTDTQYF
size: NA; J: TRBJ1-6; D: TRBD1; V: TRBV6-5; DNA: TGTGCCAGCAGTTCCCCAGGGGGGTATGATTCACCCCTCCACTTT; CDR3: CASSSPGGYDSPLHF
size: NA; J: TRBJ2-1; D: TRBD2; V: TRBV28; DNA: TGTGCCAGCAGTTCCAGCGGGGGGGGCCTCAATGAGCAGTTCTTC; CDR3: CASSSSGGGLNEQFF
size: NA; J: TRBJ2-1; D: TRBD2; V: TRBV11-3; DNA: TGTGCCAGCAGCTGGGCCCTAGCGGGGGGGAGGAATGAGCAGTTCTTC; CDR3: CASSWALAGGRNEQFF
size: NA; J: TRBJ1-6; D: NA; V: TRBV18; DNA: TGTGCCAGCTCAATCGGGGTCGGTTCACCCCTCCACTTT; CDR3: CASSIGVGSPLHF
size: NA; J: TRBJ1-5; D: NA; V: TRBV19; DNA: TGTGCCAGTAGTATCTCTAGGGTGGGCAATCAGCCCCAGCATTTT; CDR3: CASSISRVGNQPQHF
size: once; J: TRBJ2-2; D: TRBD2; V: TRBV10-3; DNA: TGTGCCATCAGTGAGCTAGCGGGGACCACCGGGGAGCTGTTTTTT; CDR3: CAISELAGTTGELFF
size: NA; J: TRBJ2-7; D: TRBD1; V: TRBV7-8; DNA: TGTGCCAGCAGCTTGGACAGGGGGCAGTGGAACGAGCAGTACTTC; CDR3: CASSLDRGQWNEQYF
size: NA; J: TRBJ2-5; D: NA; V: TRBV2; DNA: TGTGCCAGCAGAGAGGACCTCCTGATACGGGAGACCCAGTACTTC; CDR3: CASREDLLIRETQYF
size: NA; J: TRBJ2-3; D: TRBD2; V: TRBV14; DNA: TGTGCCAGCAGCAAGACTAGCGGGTCCTTTAGTACGCAGTATTTT; CDR3: CASSKTSGSFSTQYF
size: few; J: TRBJ1-6; D: NA; V: TRBV19; DNA: TGTGCCAGTAGCTCCAATTATTCACCCCTCCACTTT; CDR3: CASSSNYSPLHF
size: once; J: TRBJ1-3; D: NA; V: TRBV6-1; DNA: TGTGCCAGCACCGTAATCTTAAGCTCTGGAAACACCATATATTTT; CDR3: CASTVILSSGNTIYF
size: few; J: TRBJ1-1; D: NA; V: TRBV9; DNA: TGTGCCAGCAGCGTATGGGGAGCGGAAGGCACTGAAGCTTTCTTT; CDR3: CASSVWGAEGTEAFF
size: NA; J: TRBJ1-2; D: NA; V: TRBV7-8; DNA: TGTGCCAGCAGCTTAAGACGGGATAACTATGGCTACACCTTC; CDR3: CASSLRRDNYGYTF
size: once; J: TRBJ2-7; D: TRBD1; V: TRBV5-6; DNA: TGTGCCAGCAGCACAGGACAGGGGGGATCCTACGAGCAGTACTTC; CDR3: CASSTGQGGSYEQYF
size: NA; J: TRBJ2-1; D: TRBD1; V: TRBV6-5; DNA: TGTGCCAGCAGCACCTCGGACAGGGGGATCAATGAGCAGTTCTTC; CDR3: CASSTSDRGINEQFF